This T cell receptor beta chain is from a study of T-cell memory formation after mild COVID-19 (dated by TCRdb to 2020 to 2022). About the full investigation: TCR sequence clusters from the two donors were found to be largely donor specific. Longitudinal TCRalpha and TCRbeta repertoire sequencing tracked T-cell clones expanding and contracting after mild COVID-19 in a couple of donors. The cohort comprised two young, previously healthy adult volunteers, one female and one male. Here is what the overall study found, with its caveats: Only two mild cases were covered by the study, and larger cohorts that include severe cases with pre-infection samples were considered necessary. Some responding clones were found in pre-infection memory, which suggests that pre-existing cross-reactive memory T cells took part in the SARS-CoV-2 response. SARS-CoV-2 specificity of the second-wave clones peaking on day 37 was not confirmed. Clones that contracted from day 15 to 85 showed balanced CD4/CD8 phenotypes, whereas a second wave of clones that expanded from day 15 to 37 leaned towards CD4+. Contracting CD4+ clones were found mainly in CM and EM memory subsets, while CD8+ clones were enriched in EMRA.

PBMCs were isolated by Ficoll-Paque density gradient centrifugation. There are a few counts of this clonotype. The antigen this receptor binds is unknown. No much larger clone exists at a distance of one base, and base qualities are not known. V drops 4 bases and J drops 0 bases, leaving 10 bases in between. The CDR3, from cysteine to valine, totals 14 residues. Only the CDR3 part of the read is kept: 42 bases, read in frame from the first base. CDR1 SGHAT and CDR2 FQNNGV are derived from the germline V gene. Sequencing instrument: Illumina NovaSeq 6000. Using 5'RACE with constant-segment primers, TCRalpha and TCRbeta cDNA libraries were constructed, with sample barcodes and unique molecular identifiers added in the process. Trizol reagent was used to extract RNA from every sample. The libraries were amplified in two PCR steps, and the second step added a second sample barcode and Illumina TruSeq adapters. Sequencing of libraries was performed on an Illumina NovaSeq with 2 x 150 bp paired-end reads. The authors' analysis ran thus. Reads were demultiplexed and collapsed into UMI-guided consensus sequences with migec v1.2.7. Using mixcr v2.1.11, UMI consensuses were aligned to TRA and TRB V and J templates and then assembled into clonotypes. Clonotypes were classified as expanded or contracted when called significant by both edgeR and NoisET, with noise models trained on biological replicates. For edgeR calls, the cutoffs were a false discovery rate-adjusted p below 0.01 and a log2 fold-change threshold of 1. PCA with hierarchical clustering of max-normalized trajectories of the 1000 most abundant clonotypes was used as exploratory dynamics analysis. Separately sequenced CD4+ and CD8+ repertoires were used to assign a CD4 or CD8 phenotype to each responding clone. In-frame beta chains were kept once TCRdb had trimmed the public reads at Q25 with fastp and called clones with MiXCR. One record per CDR3 amino acid sequence lists the most common genes and DNA. The V and J calls follow TCRdb's processing rather than the paper's. The sample table contains approximately 340,000 distinct CDR3 sequences; only one count was recorded for roughly 13% of them. The leading ten clones occupy about a fifth of the sample.

The TCR originated in a man younger than 35 who had mild COVID-19 (a few samples of this study predate the infection). The sample titles of this study are shuffled in the database, so cell type and time point are left out; the donor was told from shared clones. The specimen was PBMCs or a T cell subset sorted from them (not recorded which). This sequence uses TRBV11-2 and TRBJ2-7, with TRBD2 as a weak D call on 5 bases. The CDR3 is CASSYGSSSYEQYV. The DNA is TGTGCCAGCAGCTATGGGAGCAGCTCCTACGAGCAGTACGTC.